One sample yielded the 31 T cell receptor beta chains listed below, sequenced in a study of blood T cell repertoires in COVID-19. Assay used: immunoSEQ multiplex PCR; TCRdb lists only in-frame clones, some missing. The sample comprises hundreds of thousands of clones, around nine tenths of which are singletons, and around 1.5% rests with the top ten. The sequenced sample was peripheral blood. These receptor sequences come from a woman aged 55-70 years who had recovered from COVID-19.

The V call is TRBV27, the J call TRBJ2-3; tentatively, D is TRBD2 (6 bases). There are 14 residues in the CDR3. CDR1 is MNHEY, CDR2 SMNVEV, per germline (reference sequence). Trimming removed 5 bases from V and 2 bases from J, with 11 bases in between. The chain's CDR3 is CASSIRDSTDTQYF. As DNA, the CDR3 is TGTGCCAGCAGTATTAGGGACTCCACAGATACGCAGTATTTT.

This sequence joins TRBV15 and TRBJ2-2; 8 nucleotides line up with TRBD1. CDR1 and CDR2 (germline): LNHNV, YYDKDF (reference sequence). After removal of 2 bases from V and 1 base from J, the junction contained 9 bases not matched to a gene. The CDR3 sequence is 18 residues long. CDR3 loop: CATSRYPSGTGNTGELFF. The CDR3 DNA sequence: TGTGCCACCAGCAGATACCCCTCCGGGACAGGGAACACCGGGGAGCTGTTTTTT.

A few counts support this clone. The V gene is TRBV25-1, the J gene TRBJ1-1; 7 bases line up with TRBD1. CDR3 length: 15 residues. J was trimmed by 11 bases and V by 3 bases; bases with no gene match: 15. Germline CDR1 and CDR2: MGHDK and SYGVNS. CDR3 sequence: CASSDPLTGRDRAFF. CDR3 DNA sequence: TGTGCCAGCAGTGATCCTTTGACAGGGCGGGATCGGGCTTTCTTT.

The rearrangement uses TRBV4-3 and TRBJ1-2; 9 positions match TRBD1. From germline, CDR1 is LGHNA and CDR2 YSLEER. The CDR3 is made up of 15 amino acids. V lost 1 base, J lost 8 bases, and 8 bases stayed unmatched. This CDR3 reads CASSQVSTGGSGYTF. In nucleotides, the CDR3 is TGCGCCAGCAGCCAAGTTTCGACAGGGGGTTCCGGCTACACCTTC.

The J gene is TRBJ1-5, the V gene TRBV6-2 or TRBV6-3; D might be TRBD1 (5 bases). Trimming stripped 4 bases from V and 6 bases from J, with 16 bases between. The CDR3 sequence is 15 residues long. Germline values: CDR1 MNHEY, CDR2 SVGEGT. The CDR3 DNA follows: TGTGCCAGCAGTTTCCCCCCGGGGGGTGGTCAGCCCCAGCATTTT. Its translation is CASSFPPGGGQPQHF.

This chain links TRBV6-5 with TRBJ2-7; 8 nucleotides align to TRBD1. Germline values: CDR1 MNHEY, CDR2 SVGAGI. This CDR3 is 15 amino acids long. J gave up 0 bases and V 6 bases, and 7 bases lay outside the gene matches. The CDR3 loop is CASSPLDRASYEQYF. The CDR3 nucleotides read TGTGCCAGCAGCCCCTTGGACAGGGCCTCCTACGAGCAGTACTTC.

The sample holds a few counts of this clone. The V gene is TRBV19, the J gene TRBJ1-2; D call uncertain. This CDR3 has 12 residues. V lost 5 bases to trimming and J lost 13 bases, with 17 bases between them. Looked up from germline, CDR1 is LNHDA and CDR2 is SQIVND (reference sequence). CDR3 residues: CASSGGSTACTF. The CDR3 bases are TGTGCCAGTAGTGGCGGGTCCACGGCCTGCACCTTC. The variable domain in full, completed from reference TRBV19 and TRBJ1-2, reads DGGITQSPKYLFRKEGQNVTLSCEQNLNHDAMYWYRQDPGQGLRLIYYSQIVNDFQKGDIAEGYSVSREKKESFPLTVTSAQKNPTAFYLCASSGGSTACTFGSGTRLTVV.

V gene TRBV11-3 combines with J gene TRBJ2-5; weak D call: TRBD1 (6 bases). Germline V gives CDR1 SGHNT, CDR2 YENEEA. Trimming took 3 bases from V and 1 from J, leaving 12 bases between them. The CDR3 has 15 amino acids. The CDR3 protein is CASSFGQQAQETQYF. Here the CDR3 DNA reads TGTGCCAGCAGCTTCGGACAGCAAGCCCAAGAGACCCAGTACTTC. Filled out from reference TRBV11-3 and TRBJ2-5, the complete variable domain reads EAGVVQSPRYKIIEKKQPVAFWCNPISGHNTLYWYLQNLGQGPELLIRYENEEAVDDSQLPKDRFSAERLKGVDSTLKIQPAELGDSAVYLCASSFGQQAQETQYFGPGTRLLVL.

This clone has only a few counts. The rearrangement links TRBV19 to TRBJ2-2, with a possible D match to TRBD2 (5 bases). With 5 bases removed from V and 0 bases from J, the gap between germline ends came to 16 bases. The CDR3 runs to 17 residues. CDR1 is LNHDA and CDR2 is SQIVND in the germline V gene (reference sequence). CDR3 in amino acids: CASSLFRGLPNTGELFF. CDR3 bases: TGTGCCAGTAGTCTTTTTCGCGGACTCCCGAACACCGGGGAGCTGTTTTTT. The variable domain in full, completed from reference TRBV19 and TRBJ2-2, reads DGGITQSPKYLFRKEGQNVTLSCEQNLNHDAMYWYRQDPGQGLRLIYYSQIVNDFQKGDIAEGYSVSREKKESFPLTVTSAQKNPTAFYLCASSLFRGLPNTGELFFGEGSRLTVL.

The chain couples TRBV13 to TRBJ2-3; D may be TRBD1 (6 bases). Germline CDR1 PRHDT, CDR2 FYEKMQ (reference sequence). The V end lost 5 bases, the J end lost 4 bases, and 16 bases lay between the germline ends. This CDR3 is built from 15 residues. The DNA for the CDR3 is TGTGCCAGCAGCCAAGAACAGGGATTGGCAGATACGCAGTATTTT. Translating it yields CASSQEQGLADTQYF.

This rearrangement joins TRBV7-9 to TRBJ1-2; D is unresolved. Germline V gives CDR1 SEHNR, CDR2 FQNEAQ (reference sequence). With 1 base removed from V and 4 bases from J, the gap between germline ends came to 16 bases. The CDR3 runs to 16 residues. In DNA form, the CDR3 reads TGTGCCAGCAGCTTAGGGGCAGGAAGAACCTTCTATGGCTACACCTTC. Translated: CASSLGAGRTFYGYTF.

The chain couples TRBV29-1 to TRBJ1-4; D gene uncertain. The CDR3 extends over 14 amino acids. From germline, CDR1 is SQVTM and CDR2 ANQGSEA. Trimming took off 4 bases at V and 1 base at J, with 10 bases between the two ends. The CDR3 reads CSVVGAETNEKLFF. The CDR3 DNA follows: TGCAGCGTTGTAGGAGCAGAAACTAATGAAAAACTGTTTTTT.

The chain employs TRBV3-1 (or the pseudogene TRBV3-2) and TRBJ1-2; tentative D call: TRBD1 (6 bases). CDR1 is LGHDT, CDR2 YNNKEL, per germline (reference sequence). There are 14 residues in the CDR3. V lost 1 base and J lost 4, with 10 bases in between. This chain's CDR3 is CASSQAGALYGYTF. The CDR3 DNA follows: TGTGCCAGCAGCCAAGCAGGGGCCCTCTATGGCTACACCTTC.

The chain is built from TRBV5-1 and TRBJ2-4; D perhaps matches TRBD2 (6 bases). CDR3 length: 14 amino acids. The germline gives CDR1 SGHRS, CDR2 YFSETQ. The germline V and J ends were trimmed by 4 bases and 8 bases, with 16 bases remaining between them. As DNA, the CDR3 is TGCGCCAGCAGCCCTCGGGGCGGGGATGACATTCAGTACTTC. It codes for CASSPRGGDDIQYF.

The genes are TRBV7-3 and TRBJ2-1; 9 bases line up with TRBD2. The germline V gene encodes CDR1 SGHTA and CDR2 FQGTGA. CDR3 length equals 14 residues. J gave up 8 bases and V 2 bases, and 4 bases lay outside the gene matches. CDR3 sequence reads: CASSLAGGPYEQFF. The CDR3 DNA is TGTGCCAGCAGCTTAGCGGGGGGGCCCTATGAGCAGTTCTTC.

V is TRBV27 and J is TRBJ2-7, with 7 bases fitting TRBD1. J was trimmed by 3 bases and V by 8 bases; bases with no gene match: 13. The CDR3 is 15 residues long. Germline-derived CDR1 and CDR2 are MNHEY and SMNVEV (reference sequence). DNA for the CDR3: TGTGCCAGCGGTTCATACCGGGACAGCCTCTACGAGCAGTACTTC. It encodes CASGSYRDSLYEQYF.

This rearrangement joins TRBV5-1 to TRBJ2-2; TRBD1 matches at 8 bases. CDR3 length: 17 residues. The J segment lost 4 bases and the V segment lost 0 bases, leaving 8 bases of the junction unmatched. Per germline, CDR1 SGHRS and CDR2 YFSETQ. DNA for the CDR3: TGCGCCAGCAGCTTGGCTACCGGGACAGGATTCACCGGGGAGCTGTTTTTT. This gives the protein CASSLATGTGFTGELFF.

The chain links TRBV5-1 to TRBJ1-3; 9 positions match TRBD1. The ends lost 3 bases at V and 2 bases at J; junction bases unmatched: 12. CDR3 length equals 18 residues. Germline V gene sequence: CDR1 SGHRS, CDR2 YFSETQ. The CDR3 DNA reads as TGCGCCAGCAGCTGGTCCGGGACAGGGCAAGGGACTGGAAACACCATATATTTT. Its translation is CASSWSGTGQGTGNTIYF.

The chain links TRBV6-5 to TRBJ1-4, with D possibly matching TRBD1 (5 bases). The CDR3 sequence is 16 residues long. CDR1 is MNHEY and CDR2 is SVGAGI in the germline V gene. Trimming cost V 0 bases and J 4 bases, with 12 bases left between them. CDR3 nucleotide sequence: TGTGCCAGCAGTTACTCGATAGGGGCTGGTAATGAAAAACTGTTTTTT. Encoded protein: CASSYSIGAGNEKLFF.

CDR3 sequence reads: CASSVEVGRGLAGYNEQFF. The CDR3 DNA reads as TGTGCCAGCAGCGTAGAGGTCGGGCGGGGCCTAGCGGGGTACAATGAGCAGTTCTTC. The chain employs TRBV9 and TRBJ2-1; 9 bases agree with TRBD2. This CDR3 spans 19 amino acids. Germline V CDR1 and CDR2: SGDLS, YYNGEE. J was trimmed by 4 bases and V by 0 bases; bases with no gene match: 14.

The rearrangement joins TRBV19 to TRBJ2-1; TRBD2 matches at 14 bases. Germline assignment: CDR1 LNHDA and CDR2 SQIVND (reference sequence). This CDR3 comprises 17 residues. V trimming: 10 bases; J trimming: 0 bases; junction bases outside the gene matches: 8. CDR3 region: CATMGLAGAVSYNEQFF. The CDR3 DNA reads as TGTGCCACTATGGGACTAGCGGGGGCCGTCTCCTACAATGAGCAGTTCTTC.

The rearrangement uses TRBV7-2 and TRBJ2-7; a weak D match, TRBD1 (6 bases). CDR3 size: 15 residues. The V end lost 1 base, the J end lost 8 bases, and 18 bases lay between the germline ends. Germline V gives CDR1 SGHTA, CDR2 FQGNSA. Here the CDR3 reads CASSLVSTGIHKQYF. DNA of the CDR3: TGTGCCAGCAGCTTAGTGTCCACAGGGATTCACAAGCAGTACTTC.

V is TRBV5-5 and J is TRBJ1-4; TRBD1 matches at 10 bases. CDR3 length: 13 amino acids. CDR1 and CDR2 from the germline V gene are SGHKS and YYEKEE (reference sequence). Trimming at V came to 8 bases and at J to 5 bases, leaving 3 bases not matched to a gene. CDR3 sequence reads: CASSDRGNEKLFF. The CDR3 DNA reads as TGTGCCAGTTCGGACAGGGGGAATGAAAAACTGTTTTTT.

CDR3 bases: TGTGCCAGCAGCCGATATGGTCCAAGGACAGGGTCCTCTGGAAACACCATATATTTT. The encoded protein is CASSRYGPRTGSSGNTIYF. The rearrangement links TRBV3-1 (or the pseudogene TRBV3-2) to TRBJ1-3; 8 bases line up with TRBD1. The V segment lost 4 bases and the J segment 0 bases; nucleotides outside the gene matches: 14. This CDR3 has 19 residues. Germline values: CDR1 LGHDT, CDR2 YNNKEL (reference sequence).

The rearrangement uses TRBV24-1 and TRBJ2-3; TRBD1 matches 8 bases. The junction had 8 bases not matched to a gene; V was cut back by 4 bases and J by 0 bases. Per germline, CDR1 KGHDR and CDR2 SFDVKD. The CDR3 has 17 residues. CDR3 sequence: CATSDPRQGSSTDTQYF. As DNA, the CDR3 is TGTGCCACCAGTGACCCCCGACAGGGGTCGAGCACAGATACGCAGTATTTT.

V gene TRBV11-2 combines with J gene TRBJ2-3; 8 bases agree with TRBD2. The CDR3 loop spans 20 amino acids. V was clipped by 0 bases and J by 0 bases; unmatched bases: 14. CDR1 and CDR2 from the germline V gene are SGHAT and FQNNGV. The DNA of the CDR3 is TGTGCCAGCAGCTTAGATCCCCCTAGCGGGCCCTACCGTAGCACAGATACGCAGTATTTT. Its protein is CASSLDPPSGPYRSTDTQYF.

The rearrangement uses TRBV4-1 and TRBJ2-7, with D possibly matching TRBD2 (7 bases). There are 12 residues in the CDR3. Germline loops: CDR1 MGHRA, CDR2 YSYEKL. Between the trimmed V and J ends, which lost 2 bases and 7 bases, there was a span of 9 bases. For the CDR3, the DNA is TGCGCCAGCAGCCAAAGGGGGGGTGAGCAGTACTTC. Translated: CASSQRGGEQYF.

The CDR3 coding sequence is TGCAGTGCCGGACAGGTGCATTTT. Protein product: CSAGQVHF. This sequence joins TRBV20-1 and TRBJ1-5; 7 nucleotides match TRBD1. With 6 bases clipped from V and 15 bases from J, the junction kept 2 bases outside the gene matches. This CDR3 has 8 amino acids. CDR1 is DFQATT and CDR2 is SNEGSKA in the germline V gene (reference sequence).

This chain uses TRBV3-1 (or the pseudogene TRBV3-2) with TRBJ2-3; 7 bases are shared with TRBD1. V lost 0 bases, J lost 13 bases, and 4 bases stayed unmatched. Germline V gene lookup returns CDR1 LGHDT and CDR2 YNNKEL (reference sequence). CDR3 length equals 12 residues. The CDR3 is CASSQEGTVKYF. The CDR3 nucleotides read TGTGCCAGCAGCCAAGAAGGGACAGTCAAGTATTTT.

This chain connects TRBV7-6 to TRBJ2-2, with D possibly being TRBD2 (6 bases). Germline V gives CDR1 SGHVS, CDR2 FNYEAQ. V was pared by 1 base and J by 1 base, with 10 bases between. The CDR3 totals 16 residues. The CDR3 region is CASSLVGGQNTGELFF. CDR3 sequence (DNA): TGTGCCAGCAGCTTAGTGGGAGGCCAGAACACCGGGGAGCTGTTTTTT.

The rearrangement links TRBV7-3 to TRBJ2-5; the D call may be TRBD1 or TRBD2 (6 bases each). V lost 4 bases and J 9 bases, leaving 21 bases between the germline ends. This CDR3 region has 15 residues. Germline V lookup: CDR1 SGHTA, CDR2 FQGTGA. CDR3 sequence reads: CASSSTGAQGNAQYF. The CDR3, as DNA: TGTGCCAGCAGCTCAACGGGGGCCCAAGGGAATGCCCAGTACTTC. The whole variable domain, remainder taken from reference TRBV7-3 and TRBJ2-5, is GAGVSQTPSNKVTEKGKYVELRCDPISGHTALYWYRQSLGQGPEFLIYFQGTGAADDSGLPNDRFFAVRPEGSVSTLKIQRTERGDSAVYLCASSSTGAQGNAQYFGPGTRLLVL.